This T cell receptor beta chain was captured in a study of blood T cell repertoires in COVID-19. Here immunoSEQ multiplex PCR was the method, and the copy in TCRdb shows in-frame clones only, minus some. The repertoire has about 93,000 clones, around 90% of them found once; the top ten carry about 5.5%. This CDR3 is 15 amino acids long. Germline CDR1 is MDHEN and CDR2 is SYDVKM. J gave up 2 bases and V 6 bases, and 6 bases lay outside the gene matches. This TCR was recovered from a man aged 60-69 years with COVID-19, enrolled during active disease. The chain couples TRBV28 to TRBJ2-1; 8 bases are shared with TRBD2. The sample was peripheral blood. CDR3 sequence: CASRSGGRTYNEQFF. CDR3 bases: TGTGCCAGCAGGTCGGGGGGGCGCACCTACAATGAGCAGTTCTTC.